Listed here are 20 T cell receptor beta chains from one sample, sequenced in a study of tissue T cells after allogeneic stem cell transplantation. Here immunoSEQ multiplex PCR was the method, and the copy in TCRdb shows in-frame clones only, minus some. In the table there are about 48,000 clones, about three quarters of which are singletons. Sequencing used sorted cells pooled from one or two spleens. The source of these receptors is a pool of C57BL/6 mice in good health.

About this clone: Gene names follow the mouse nomenclature. Here the CDR3 reads CASSYWTGGYEQYF. CDR3 DNA (partial): TGTGCCAGCAGCTATTGGACTGGGGGCTATGAACAGTAC. The chain links TRBV4 to TRBJ2-7; 10 bases map to TRBD2. The read comes to an end 1 residue before the CDR3 does, leaving the germline J gene to fill in the end. Germline V CDR1 and CDR2: LGHDT, YNNKQL (reference sequence). Trimming at V came to 3 bases and at J to 3 bases, leaving 2 bases not matched to a gene. This CDR3 region has 14 residues.

As regards this clone: The genes are named according to mouse. The read terminates 1 residue ahead of where the CDR3 ends, so the germline J gene completes it. The chain joins TRBV13-3 to TRBJ2-1, with 7 bases matching TRBD1. Trimming removed 7 bases from V and 3 bases from J; junction bases left unmatched: 4. The CDR3 runs to 13 residues. In germline, CDR1 is NNHDY, CDR2 SYVADS. The CDR3 is CASSGQVYAEQFF. Incomplete CDR3 DNA: TGTGCCAGCTCAGGACAGGTCTATGCTGAGCAGTTC.

Concerning this clone itself: Gene names are mouse gene names. The observed sequence ends 1 residue before the CDR3 terminus, with the missing tail filled in from the germline J gene. The chain is built from TRBV24 and TRBJ1-2; a possible D gene is TRBD1 (5 bases). Germline CDR1 is KGHTA and CDR2 is FRNEEI. The CDR3 spans 15 residues. V lost 1 base to trimming and J lost 1 base, with 10 bases between them. The CDR3 bases that were read are TGTGCCAGCAGTCTGTTTGGGGGGAAAAACTCCGACTACACC. Amino acid sequence: CASSLFGGKNSDYT. The full CDR3 reads CASSLFGGKNSDYTF.

As concerns this clone: Gene names follow the mouse nomenclature. The CDR3 end is not reached by the read, which stops 1 residue before it; the germline J gene fills it in. The chain uses TRBV15 and TRBJ1-3, with 8 bases matching TRBD1. The J segment lost 3 bases and the V segment lost 1 base, leaving 2 bases of the junction unmatched. CDR1 is SGHND, CDR2 FRSKSL, per germline. The CDR3 has 15 amino acids. The part of the CDR3 DNA that was read is TGTGCCAGCAGTTTAGGGACAGGGAATGGAAATACGCTCTAT. This encodes CASSLGTGNGNTLY. The full-length CDR3 reads as CASSLGTGNGNTLYF.

Concerning this clone itself: Gene names refer to mouse genes. The CDR3 extends 1 residue past the end of the read, so its final part is completed from the germline J gene. The chain links TRBV26 to TRBJ2-1; D may be TRBD1 (5 bases). This CDR3 has 13 amino acids. Germline assignment: CDR1 KGHPV and CDR2 FQNQEV (reference sequence). V was clipped by 5 bases and J by 4 bases, with 9 bases between them. This chain's CDR3 is CASSEDKYAEQFF. The DNA read from the CDR3 is TGTGCCAGCAGTGAGGACAAATATGCTGAGCAGTTC. The full variable domain, in which reference TRBV26 and TRBJ2-1 provide the parts outside the CDR3, is NSKVIQTPRYLVKGQGQKAKMRCIPEKGHPVVFWYQQNKNNEFKFLINFQNQEVLQQIDMTEKRFSAECPSNSPCSLEIQSSEAGDSALYLCASSEDKYAEQFFGPGTRLTVL.

A remark on this clone: Mouse names are used for the genes. Coverage ceases 1 residue before the CDR3 finishes, and the germline J gene fills in the end. The rearrangement uses TRBV12-2 and TRBJ1-4; no firm D call. CDR1 and CDR2 from the germline V gene are SGHLS and HYDKME. With 0 bases removed from V and 0 bases from J, the gap between germline ends came to 4 bases. The CDR3 length is 14 residues. The CDR3 is CASSLQISNERLFF. CDR3 bases read: TGTGCCAGCTCTCTCCAAATTTCCAACGAAAGATTATTT.

In the case of this clone: The listed genes are named as in mouse. CDR3 bases read: TGTGCAAGCAGCCCCGACAGGGGCGAAGACACCCAGTAC. Its protein is CASSPDRGEDTQY. The whole CDR3 sequence reads CASSPDRGEDTQYF. The chain is built from TRBV16 and TRBJ2-5; 8 bases match TRBD1. From the germline J gene comes the end of the CDR3, since the read stops 1 residue before it. J lost 4 bases, V lost 5 bases, and 5 bases had no gene match. Germline V lookup: CDR1 SGHSA, CDR2 FRNQAP. CDR3 length: 14 amino acids. The full variable domain, its missing parts supplied by reference TRBV16 and TRBJ2-5, is NAGVIQTPRHKVTGKGQEATLWCEPISGHSAVFWYRQTIVQGLEFLTYFRNQAPIDDSGMPKERFSAQMPNQSHSTLKIQSTQPQDSAVYLCASSPDRGEDTQYFGPGTRLLVL.

This clone appeared a few times. The genes are named according to mouse. The sequence runs out 1 residue before the end of the CDR3; the remainder is reconstructed from the germline J gene. The V gene is TRBV16, the J gene TRBJ2-7, with D perhaps being TRBD1 or TRBD2 (5 bases each). Trimming took 3 bases from V and 0 from J, leaving 6 bases between them. The CDR3 totals 13 residues. Germline V gene sequence: CDR1 SGHSA, CDR2 FRNQAP. The covered CDR3 bases are TGTGCAAGCAGCTTGGGGGACTCCTATGAACAGTAC. This gives the protein CASSLGDSYEQY. The whole CDR3 is CASSLGDSYEQYF. Complete variable domain (other parts from reference TRBV16 and TRBJ2-7): NAGVIQTPRHKVTGKGQEATLWCEPISGHSAVFWYRQTIVQGLEFLTYFRNQAPIDDSGMPKERFSAQMPNQSHSTLKIQSTQPQDSAVYLCASSLGDSYEQYFGPGTRLTVL.

This clone was recorded a few times. These gene names are mouse names. The sequenced fragment ends 1 residue before the CDR3 boundary, so the rest is inferred from the germline J gene. This chain joins TRBV12-1 and TRBJ2-7; 10 bases are shared with TRBD2. The CDR3 is made up of 16 amino acids. CDR1 and CDR2 (germline): SGHSN, HYEKVE. Trimming cost V 0 bases and J 0 bases; bases outside gene matches: 4. The sequenced part of the CDR3 DNA is TGTGCCAGCTCTCTCTTCTGGGGGGGCCTCTCCTATGAACAGTAC. Translating it yields CASSLFWGGLSYEQY. In full, the CDR3 is CASSLFWGGLSYEQYF.

As concerns this clone: Mouse germline and gene names are used. The read ends 1 residue before the CDR3 terminus; that terminus is restored from the germline J gene. The chain links TRBV1 to TRBJ2-2; D gene uncertain. With 1 base removed from V and 1 base from J, the gap between germline ends came to 7 bases. The CDR3 is 15 amino acids. Per germline, CDR1 NSQYPW and CDR2 LRSPGD (reference sequence). The CDR3 is CTCSAGGKNTGQLYF. The CDR3 DNA, read in part, is TGCACCTGCAGTGCAGGAGGGAAAAACACCGGGCAGCTCTAC.

For this clone: The listed genes are named as in mouse. With the read ending 1 residue before the CDR3 end, the germline J gene is used to fill in that end. The chain has TRBV19 and TRBJ2-7, with 9 nucleotides matching TRBD1. This CDR3 has 12 amino acids. Germline V gene data show CDR1 as FNHDT and CDR2 as SITEND (reference sequence). Losses at the gene ends were 4 bases for V and 6 bases for J; bases not matched to a gene: 2. The covered CDR3 bases are TGTGCCAGCAGTGCGGACAGGGGTGAACAGTAC. The encoded protein is CASSADRGEQY. The CDR3 in its entirety is CASSADRGEQYF.

A note on this clone: Genes and germline are mouse. The CDR3 extends 1 residue past the end of the read, so its final part is completed from the germline J gene. This sample includes further DNA sequences coding for the same CDR3. J is TRBJ1-4 and V is TRBV12-1, with D unresolved. Germline-derived CDR1 and CDR2 are SGHSN and HYEKVE. This CDR3 comprises 15 residues. Trimming pared 0 bases from V and 5 bases from J, leaving 12 bases between. CDR3 bases read: TGTGCCAGCTCTCTCGACCGCAATCTTAACGAAAGATTATTT. It encodes CASSLDRNLNERLF. The whole CDR3 reads CASSLDRNLNERLFF.

On this clone: Mouse gene names and germline throughout. The observed sequence ends 1 residue before the CDR3 terminus, with the missing tail filled in from the germline J gene. The V and J genes are TRBV1 and TRBJ1-1; D is perhaps TRBD1 (6 bases). Trimming shortened V by 3 bases and J by 0 bases, and 11 bases separated the two germline ends. This CDR3 has 15 amino acids. Per germline, CDR1 NSQYPW and CDR2 LRSPGD (reference sequence). The CDR3 sequence: CTCSAGDTANTEVFF. CDR3 bases read: TGCACCTGCAGTGCTGGGGACACTGCAAACACAGAAGTCTTC.

Concerning this clone itself: Genes and germline come from the mouse. With the read ending 1 residue before the CDR3 end, the germline J gene is used to fill in that end. This chain joins TRBV5 and TRBJ1-4; D call uncertain. V dropped 1 base and J dropped 6 bases, with 6 bases sitting between them. CDR3 size: 13 residues. Germline loops: CDR1 LGHNA, CDR2 YNLKQL (reference sequence). The sequenced CDR3 bases are TGTGCCAGCAGCCAAGCCACCTACGAAAGATTATTT. This codes for CASSQATYERLF. The full CDR3 protein is CASSQATYERLFF.

This clone appeared a few times. Mouse germline and gene names are used. The observed sequence ends 1 residue before the CDR3 terminus, with the missing tail filled in from the germline J gene. The V call is TRBV17, the J call TRBJ2-7; 10 bases match TRBD2. The ends lost 0 bases at V and 4 bases at J; junction bases unmatched: 3. The CDR3 has 15 amino acids. The germline V gene encodes CDR1 MNHDT and CDR2 YYDKIL. This chain's CDR3 is CASSRDSGGAYEQYF. The part of the CDR3 DNA that was read is TGTGCTAGCAGTAGAGATTCTGGGGGGGCTTATGAACAGTAC.

Details on this clone: The gene names here belong to mouse. The CDR3 end lies 1 residue beyond the end of the read and is filled in from the germline J gene. The genes are TRBV13-3 and TRBJ2-4; the D gene could be TRBD1 or TRBD2 (5 bases each). The germline V gene has CDR1 NNHDY and CDR2 SYVADS. Trimming cost V 0 bases and J 3 bases, with 5 bases left between them. The CDR3 is made up of 13 amino acids. The CDR3 sequence: CASSDGGQNTLYF. The CDR3 DNA, read in part, is TGTGCCAGCAGTGATGGGGGGCAAAACACCTTGTAC.

This clone was seen more than once but under ten times. Gene names and germline match the mouse. The read ends 1 residue before the CDR3 terminus; that terminus is restored from the germline J gene. The genes are TRBV2 and TRBJ2-7; TRBD2 agrees at 9 bases. V was clipped by 2 bases and J by 4 bases; unmatched bases: 3. CDR1 LGHNA and CDR2 YSYQKL come from the germline V gene. This CDR3 is built from 14 residues. This CDR3 is CASSQSGTGYEQYF. The DNA read from the CDR3 is TGTGCCAGCAGCCAATCCGGGACTGGGTATGAACAGTAC.

Comment on this clone: Mouse gene names and germline throughout. From the germline J gene comes the end of the CDR3, since the read stops 1 residue before it. Other DNA sequences in this sample translate to the same CDR3. The chain carries TRBV19 and TRBJ2-4; D not resolved. The V gene's germline CDR1 is FNHDT and CDR2 SITEND (reference sequence). The CDR3 is made up of 12 amino acids. V was pared by 0 bases and J by 4 bases, with 3 bases between. The sequenced part of the CDR3 DNA is TGTGCCAGCAGTATAGGAGAAAACACCTTGTAC. Translated: CASSIGENTLY. The whole CDR3 protein reads CASSIGENTLYF.

Concerning this clone itself: Genes and germline come from the mouse. The DNA ends 1 residue before the CDR3 does, and the rest of the CDR3 is filled in from the germline J gene. This sequence joins TRBV23 and TRBJ2-1. This CDR3 is 14 amino acids long. The V gene's germline CDR1 is KGHTA and CDR2 FQNQQP. The CDR3 region is CSSSQRGNYAEQFF. The part of the CDR3 DNA that was read is TGCTCCAGCAGTCAACGGGGGAACTATGCTGAGCAGTTC.

With regard to this clone: Gene names refer to mouse genes. From the germline J gene comes the end of the CDR3, since the read stops 1 residue before it. This chain uses TRBV3 with TRBJ2-2; possible D gene TRBD1, 5 bases. Germline CDR1 and CDR2: SNHLY and FYNGKV (reference sequence). CDR3 length: 15 residues. V shed 1 base and J shed 3 bases, with 9 bases lying between them. Incomplete CDR3 DNA: TGTGCCAGCAGCTTAGAGGGAGGGGACACCGGGCAGCTCTAC. It translates to CASSLEGGDTGQLY. The whole CDR3 protein reads CASSLEGGDTGQLYF.